These 3 T cell receptor beta chains originate from one sample sequenced in a study of T cells in Graves' hyperthyroidism and ophthalmopathy. Authors of the study amplified TCR beta CDR3 regions from RNA transcripts. First-round RT-PCR of the TCR CDR3 relied on the HTBI primer set. TCRdb ran MiXCR on the multiplex PCR reads and lists one entry per CDR3 protein. This sample has roughly 700,000 distinct CDR3 sequences; roughly a sixth occur once, and the top ten carry about 14%. The sequenced material came from blood. These TCRs come from a man over 45 with Graves' hyperthyroidism.

On this clonotype itself: Sequence at one end of the junction differs from germline and may be a read error. The chain is built from TRBV6-9 and TRBJ2-1; D is perhaps TRBD1 (6 bases). The CDR3 loop spans 14 amino acids. CDR1 and CDR2 (germline): MNHGY, SVAAGI. The CDR3 loop reads CASSDQQGWSEQFF. The CDR3 coding sequence is TGCGCCAGCAGTGATCAACAGGGATGGAGTGAGCAGTTCTTC.

Ten or more counts support this clonotype. The rearrangement uses TRBV11-2 and TRBJ1-1; possible D gene TRBD1, 5 bases. The germline V gene has CDR1 SGHAT and CDR2 FQNNGV. V dropped 3 bases and J dropped 5 bases, with 16 bases sitting between them. CDR3 size: 15 residues. CDR3 loop: CASSFRQGSGTEAFF. The CDR3 DNA reads as TGTGCCAGCAGCTTCCGTCAGGGTAGCGGAACTGAAGCTTTCTTT.

The chain links TRBV3-1 to TRBJ1-5; D remains unclear. Trimming took off 0 bases at V and 2 bases at J, with 8 bases between the two ends. The CDR3 is 15 residues long. CDR1 and CDR2 (germline): LGHDT, YNNKEL (reference sequence). CDR3: CASSQDSRGNQPQHF. Written as DNA, the CDR3 is TGTGCCAGCAGCCAAGATTCGAGGGGCAATCAGCCCCAGCATTTT.